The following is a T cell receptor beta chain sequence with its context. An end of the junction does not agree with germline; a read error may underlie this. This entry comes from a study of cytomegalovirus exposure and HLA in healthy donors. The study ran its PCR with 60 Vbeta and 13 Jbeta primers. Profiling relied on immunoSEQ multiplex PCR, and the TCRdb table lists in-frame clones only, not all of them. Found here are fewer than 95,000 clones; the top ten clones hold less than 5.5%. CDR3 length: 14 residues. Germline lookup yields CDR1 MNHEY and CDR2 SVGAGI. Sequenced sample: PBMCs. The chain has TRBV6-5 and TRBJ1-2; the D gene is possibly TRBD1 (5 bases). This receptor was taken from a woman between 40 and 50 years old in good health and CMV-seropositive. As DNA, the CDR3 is TGTGCCAGCAGTTACGGCGGACAACCCTATGGTTACACCTTC. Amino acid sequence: CASSYGGQPYGYTF.